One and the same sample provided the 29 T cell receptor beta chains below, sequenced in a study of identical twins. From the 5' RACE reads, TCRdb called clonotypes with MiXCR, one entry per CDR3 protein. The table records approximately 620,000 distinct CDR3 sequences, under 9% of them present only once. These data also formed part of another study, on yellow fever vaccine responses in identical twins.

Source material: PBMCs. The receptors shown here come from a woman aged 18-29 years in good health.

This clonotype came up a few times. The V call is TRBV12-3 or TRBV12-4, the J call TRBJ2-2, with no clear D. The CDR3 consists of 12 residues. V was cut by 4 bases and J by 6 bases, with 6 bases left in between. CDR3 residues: CASSYNPGELFF. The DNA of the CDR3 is TGTGCCAGCAGTTACAATCCCGGGGAGCTGTTTTTT.

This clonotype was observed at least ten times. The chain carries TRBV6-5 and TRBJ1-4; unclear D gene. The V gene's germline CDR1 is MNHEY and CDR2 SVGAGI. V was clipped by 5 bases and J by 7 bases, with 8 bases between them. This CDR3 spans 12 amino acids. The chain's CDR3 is CASSGGGEKLFF. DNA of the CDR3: TGTGCCAGCAGTGGTGGTGGTGAAAAACTGTTTTTT.

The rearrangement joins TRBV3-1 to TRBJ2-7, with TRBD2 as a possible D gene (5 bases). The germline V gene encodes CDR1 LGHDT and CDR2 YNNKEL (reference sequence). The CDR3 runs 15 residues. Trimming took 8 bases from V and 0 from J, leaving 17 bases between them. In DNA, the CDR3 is TGTGCCAGCGGACCGGGGATCGGCAACTCCTACGAGCAGTACTTC. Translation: CASGPGIGNSYEQYF.

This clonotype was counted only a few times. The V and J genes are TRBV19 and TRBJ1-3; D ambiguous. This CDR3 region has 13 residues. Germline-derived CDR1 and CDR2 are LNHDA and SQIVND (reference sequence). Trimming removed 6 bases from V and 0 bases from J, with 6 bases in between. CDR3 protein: CASRVSSGNTIYF. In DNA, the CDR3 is TGTGCCAGTAGGGTCAGCTCTGGAAACACCATATATTTT. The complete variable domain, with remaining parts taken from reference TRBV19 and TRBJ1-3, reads DGGITQSPKYLFRKEGQNVTLSCEQNLNHDAMYWYRQDPGQGLRLIYYSQIVNDFQKGDIAEGYSVSREKKESFPLTVTSAQKNPTAFYLCASRVSSGNTIYFGEGSWLTVV.

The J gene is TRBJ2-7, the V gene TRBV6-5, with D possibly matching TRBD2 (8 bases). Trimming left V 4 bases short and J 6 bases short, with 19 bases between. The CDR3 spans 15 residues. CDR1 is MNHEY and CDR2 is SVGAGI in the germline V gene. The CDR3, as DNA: TGTGCCAGCAGTTCCACAGGGGTAGGGACTAGCGAGCAGTACTTC. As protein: CASSSTGVGTSEQYF.

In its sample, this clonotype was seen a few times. The CDR3 DNA reads as TGCGCCAGCAGCCAAGATCTCGGGGGAACCTCCTACGAGCAGTACTTC. The encoded protein is CASSQDLGGTSYEQYF. The V and J genes are TRBV4-3 and TRBJ2-7, with a tentative D call TRBD2 (6 bases). Trimming removed 0 bases from V and 0 bases from J, with 12 bases in between. This CDR3 region has 16 residues. Germline V gene sequence: CDR1 LGHNA, CDR2 YSLEER.

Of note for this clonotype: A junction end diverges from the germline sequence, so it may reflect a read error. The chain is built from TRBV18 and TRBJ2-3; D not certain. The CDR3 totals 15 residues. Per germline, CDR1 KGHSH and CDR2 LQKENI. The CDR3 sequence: CASSPLKGNTDTQYF. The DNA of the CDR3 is TGTGCCAGCTCCCCACTCAAGGGCAACACAGATACGCAGTATTTT.

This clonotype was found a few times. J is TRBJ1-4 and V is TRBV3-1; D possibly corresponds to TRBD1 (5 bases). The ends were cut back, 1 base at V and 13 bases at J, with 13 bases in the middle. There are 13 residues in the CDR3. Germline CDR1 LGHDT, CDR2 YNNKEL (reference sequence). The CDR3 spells CASSQAGGRRLFF. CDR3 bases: TGTGCCAGCAGCCAAGCGGGGGGAAGACGACTGTTTTTT.

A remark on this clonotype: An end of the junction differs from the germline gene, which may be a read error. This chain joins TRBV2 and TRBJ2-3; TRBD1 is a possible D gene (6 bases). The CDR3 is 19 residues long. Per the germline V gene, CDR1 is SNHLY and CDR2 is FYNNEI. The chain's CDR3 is CTSRGRDPLSVRSPYTQYF. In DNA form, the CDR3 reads TGTACCAGCAGGGGACGGGATCCTCTTTCGGTTAGGAGCCCGTATACGCAGTATTTT.

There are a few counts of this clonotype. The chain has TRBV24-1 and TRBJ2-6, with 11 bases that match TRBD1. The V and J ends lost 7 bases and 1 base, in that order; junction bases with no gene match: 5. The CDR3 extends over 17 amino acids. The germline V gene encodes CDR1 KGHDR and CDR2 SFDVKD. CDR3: CATSPGQGGSGANVLTF. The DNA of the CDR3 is TGTGCCACCAGCCCGGGACAGGGGGGGTCTGGGGCCAACGTCCTGACTTTC.

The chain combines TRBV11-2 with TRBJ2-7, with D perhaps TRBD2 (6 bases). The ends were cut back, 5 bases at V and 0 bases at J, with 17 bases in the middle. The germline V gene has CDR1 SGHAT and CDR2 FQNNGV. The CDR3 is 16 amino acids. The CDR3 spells CASSPRMSGSSYEQYF. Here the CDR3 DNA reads TGTGCCAGCAGCCCCAGGATGTCCGGGAGCTCCTACGAGCAGTACTTC. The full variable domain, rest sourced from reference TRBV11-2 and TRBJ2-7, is EAGVAQSPRYKIIEKRQSVAFWCNPISGHATLYWYQQILGQGPKLLIQFQNNGVVDDSQLPKDRFSAERLKGVDSTLKIQPAKLEDSAVYLCASSPRMSGSSYEQYFGPGTRLTVT.

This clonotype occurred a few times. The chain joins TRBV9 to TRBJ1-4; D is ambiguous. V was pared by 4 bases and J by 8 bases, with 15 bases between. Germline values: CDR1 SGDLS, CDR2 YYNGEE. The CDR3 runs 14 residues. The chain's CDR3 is CASSPSGRREKLFF. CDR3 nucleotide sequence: TGTGCCAGCAGCCCTTCAGGACGGAGGGAAAAACTGTTTTTT.

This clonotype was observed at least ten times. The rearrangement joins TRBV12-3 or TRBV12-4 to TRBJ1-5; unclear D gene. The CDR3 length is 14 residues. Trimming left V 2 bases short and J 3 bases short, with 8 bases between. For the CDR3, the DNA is TGTGCCAGCAGTTTAACGGGTCTCAATCAGCCCCAGCATTTT. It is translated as CASSLTGLNQPQHF.

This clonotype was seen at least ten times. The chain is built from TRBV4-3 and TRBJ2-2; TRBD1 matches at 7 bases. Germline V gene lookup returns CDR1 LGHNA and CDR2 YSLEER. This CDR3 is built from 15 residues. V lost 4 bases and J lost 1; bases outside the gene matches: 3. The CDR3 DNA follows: TGCGCCAGCAGCCCAGGGGACAGGAACACCGGGGAGCTGTTTTTT. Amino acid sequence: CASSPGDRNTGELFF.

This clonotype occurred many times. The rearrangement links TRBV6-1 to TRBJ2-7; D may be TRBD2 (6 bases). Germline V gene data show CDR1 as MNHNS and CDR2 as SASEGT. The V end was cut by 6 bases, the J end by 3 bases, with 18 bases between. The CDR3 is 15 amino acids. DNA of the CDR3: TGTGCCAGCAGCCCCGACGGGGGACGGAGCTACGAGCAGTACTTC. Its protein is CASSPDGGRSYEQYF.

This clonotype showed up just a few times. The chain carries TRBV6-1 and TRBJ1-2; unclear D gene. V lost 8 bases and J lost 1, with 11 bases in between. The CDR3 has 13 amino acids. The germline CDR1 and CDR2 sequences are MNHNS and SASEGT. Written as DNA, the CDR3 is TGTGCCAGCCGAAGTAATCTTAACTATGGCTACACCTTC. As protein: CASRSNLNYGYTF.

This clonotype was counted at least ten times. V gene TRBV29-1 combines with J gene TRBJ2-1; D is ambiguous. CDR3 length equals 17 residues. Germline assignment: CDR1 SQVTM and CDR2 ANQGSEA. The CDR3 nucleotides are TGCAGAGGCCGAACTCCAGCAAGGGCCAGCTCCTACAATGAGCAGTTCTTC. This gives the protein CRGRTPARASSYNEQFF.

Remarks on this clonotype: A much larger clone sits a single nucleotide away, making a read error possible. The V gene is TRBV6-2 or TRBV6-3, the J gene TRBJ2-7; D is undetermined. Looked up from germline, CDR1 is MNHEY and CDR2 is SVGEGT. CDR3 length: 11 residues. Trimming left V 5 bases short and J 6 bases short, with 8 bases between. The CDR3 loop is CASSRALEQYF. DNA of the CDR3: TGTGCCAGCAGTCGGGCCCTCGAGCAGTACTTC.

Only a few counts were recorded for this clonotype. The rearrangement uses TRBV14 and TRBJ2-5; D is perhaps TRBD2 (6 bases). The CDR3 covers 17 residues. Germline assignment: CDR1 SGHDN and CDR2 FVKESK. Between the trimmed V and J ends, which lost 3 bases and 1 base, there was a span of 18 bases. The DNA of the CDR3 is TGTGCCAGCAGCCAGGATGTGGCGGGAACCCTCCAAGAGACCCAGTACTTC. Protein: CASSQDVAGTLQETQYF.

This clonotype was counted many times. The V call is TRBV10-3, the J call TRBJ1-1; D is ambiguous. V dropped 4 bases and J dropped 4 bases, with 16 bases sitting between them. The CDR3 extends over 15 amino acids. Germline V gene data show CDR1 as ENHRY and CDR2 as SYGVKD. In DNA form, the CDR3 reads TGTGCCATCAGTGGGGAAGCTGGAGGGCCCACTGAAGCTTTCTTT. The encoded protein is CAISGEAGGPTEAFF.

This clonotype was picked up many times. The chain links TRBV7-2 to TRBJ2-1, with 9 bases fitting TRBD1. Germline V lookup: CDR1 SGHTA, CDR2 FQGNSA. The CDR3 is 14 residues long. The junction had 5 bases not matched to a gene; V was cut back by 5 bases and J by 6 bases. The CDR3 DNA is TGTGCCAGCAGCCCAACGACAGGGGGCAATGAGCAGTTCTTC. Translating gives CASSPTTGGNEQFF.

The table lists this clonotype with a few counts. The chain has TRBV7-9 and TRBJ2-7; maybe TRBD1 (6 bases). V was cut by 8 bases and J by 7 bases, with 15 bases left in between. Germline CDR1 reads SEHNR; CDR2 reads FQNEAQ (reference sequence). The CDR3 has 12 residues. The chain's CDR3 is CASSALTGEQYF. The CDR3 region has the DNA TGTGCCAGCTCCGCTCTTACAGGGGAGCAGTACTTC. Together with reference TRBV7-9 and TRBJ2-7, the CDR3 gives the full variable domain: DTGVSQNPRHKITKRGQNVTFRCDPISEHNRLYWYRQTLGQGPEFLTYFQNEAQLEKSRLLSDRFSAERPKGSFSTLEIQRTEQGDSAMYLCASSALTGEQYFGPGTRLTVT.

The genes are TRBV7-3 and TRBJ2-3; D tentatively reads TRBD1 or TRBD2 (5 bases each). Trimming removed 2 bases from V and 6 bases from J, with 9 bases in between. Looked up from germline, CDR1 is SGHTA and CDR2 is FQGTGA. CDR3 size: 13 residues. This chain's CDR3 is CASSLRWGDTQYF. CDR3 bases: TGTGCCAGCAGCTTACGCTGGGGGGATACGCAGTATTTT.

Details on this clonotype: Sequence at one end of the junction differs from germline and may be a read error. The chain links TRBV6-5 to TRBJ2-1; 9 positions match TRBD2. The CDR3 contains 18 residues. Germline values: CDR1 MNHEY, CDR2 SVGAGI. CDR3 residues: CASSSLSQLGTSRNQQFF. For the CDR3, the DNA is TGTGCCAGCAGTTCCCTCTCTCAGCTCGGGACTAGCCGCAATCAGCAGTTCTTC.

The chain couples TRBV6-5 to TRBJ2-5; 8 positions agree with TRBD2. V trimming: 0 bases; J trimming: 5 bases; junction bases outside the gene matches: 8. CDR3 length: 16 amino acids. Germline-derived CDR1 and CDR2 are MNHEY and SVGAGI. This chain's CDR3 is CASSYSVAGGRETQYF. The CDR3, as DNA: TGTGCCAGCAGTTACTCGGTCGCGGGAGGACGTGAGACCCAGTACTTC.

In nucleotides, the CDR3 is TGTGCCAGCCAGAACGGAGCGGGAGTCGGTTGGTACGAGCAGTACTTC. Protein sequence: CASQNGAGVGWYEQYF. The chain employs TRBV28 and TRBJ2-7; 8 bases are shared with TRBD2. The CDR3 is made up of 16 amino acids. V shed 8 bases and J 4 bases; nucleotides not matched to a gene: 16. Germline V gene data show CDR1 as MDHEN and CDR2 as SYDVKM.

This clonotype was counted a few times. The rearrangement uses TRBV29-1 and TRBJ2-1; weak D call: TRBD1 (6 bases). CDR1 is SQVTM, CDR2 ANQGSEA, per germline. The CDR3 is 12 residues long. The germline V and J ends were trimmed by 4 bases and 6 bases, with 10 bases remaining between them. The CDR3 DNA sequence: TGCAGCGTTGTCGGACAGCGCAATGAGCAGTTCTTC. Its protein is CSVVGQRNEQFF.

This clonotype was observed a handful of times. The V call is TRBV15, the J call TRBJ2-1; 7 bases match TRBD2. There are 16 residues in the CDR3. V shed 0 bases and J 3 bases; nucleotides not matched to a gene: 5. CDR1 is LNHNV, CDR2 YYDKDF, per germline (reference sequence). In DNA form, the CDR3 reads TGTGCCACCAGCAGAGAGGGGGGGTCCAACTACAATGAGCAGTTCTTC. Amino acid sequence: CATSREGGSNYNEQFF.

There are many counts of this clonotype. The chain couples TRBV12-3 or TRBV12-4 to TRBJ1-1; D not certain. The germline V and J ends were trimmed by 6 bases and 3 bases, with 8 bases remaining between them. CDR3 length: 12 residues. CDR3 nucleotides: TGTGCCAGCAGCAACGGAGACACTGAAGCTTTCTTT. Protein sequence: CASSNGDTEAFF.